The sequence of this T cell receptor (beta chain) was determined in a study of control samples from healthy donors and cancer patients. The junction had 2 bases not matched to a gene; V was cut back by 3 bases and J by 0 bases. The germline V gene has CDR1 KGHSH and CDR2 LQKENI. This CDR3 has 15 amino acids. Comments on this clone: The sample carries other DNA sequences with the same CDR3.

Assay: immunoSEQ multiplex PCR; the TCRdb copy retains only in-frame clones and omits some. The table has tens of thousands of clones, around 75% seen once. The receptor was isolated from a male donor with melanoma. Sequences were obtained from formalin-fixed, paraffin-embedded tissue. The chain joins TRBV18 to TRBJ2-3; 8 nucleotides match TRBD2. CDR3 bases: TGTGCCAGCTCACCGCCTAGCGGGAGCACAGATACGCAGTATTTT. It specifies CASSPPSGSTDTQYF.